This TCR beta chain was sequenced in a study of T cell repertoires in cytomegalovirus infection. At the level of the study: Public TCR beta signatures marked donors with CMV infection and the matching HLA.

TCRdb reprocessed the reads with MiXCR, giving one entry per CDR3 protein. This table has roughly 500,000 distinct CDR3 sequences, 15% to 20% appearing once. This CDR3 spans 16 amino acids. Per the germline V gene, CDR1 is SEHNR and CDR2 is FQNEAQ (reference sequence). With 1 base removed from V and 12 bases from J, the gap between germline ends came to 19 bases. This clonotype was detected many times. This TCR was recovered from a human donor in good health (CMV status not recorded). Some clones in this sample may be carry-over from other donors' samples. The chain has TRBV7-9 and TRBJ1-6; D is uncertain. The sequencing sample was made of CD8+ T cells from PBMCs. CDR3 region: CASSLDAGGWRLPLHF. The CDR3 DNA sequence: TGTGCCAGCAGCTTAGACGCCGGCGGCTGGAGGTTACCCCTCCACTTT.